A selection of T cell receptor beta chains follows, all from one sample in a study of blood T cell repertoires in COVID-19. Data came from immunoSEQ multiplex PCR; TCRdb stores just in-frame clones and leaves some out. There are about 150,000 clones in the sample; around 84% occur only once, and roughly 8% lies in the top ten. Sample: peripheral blood. The source is an older woman with COVID-19, enrolled during active disease. The conserved cysteine and the conserved F or W are not part of the CDR3 here.

cdr3_length	j_call	v_call	cdr3_aa
14	TRBJ2-7	TRBV3-1/TRBV3-2	ASSHYPGQGSYEQY
13	TRBJ2-1	TRBV5-1	ASSLGHYGNNEQF
14	TRBJ1-5	TRBV19	ATSTGGFYSNQPQH
14	TRBJ1-5	TRBV5-5	ASSLDLGHISAPQH
13	TRBJ1-2	TRBV3-1/TRBV3-2	ASSPQRQGKGGYT
12	TRBJ1-1	TRBV18	ASSQQGQNTEAF
13	TRBJ1-5	TRBV13	ASSLGDRGNGPQH
13	TRBJ1-5	TRBV3-1/TRBV3-2	ASSRGQGGNQPQH
11	TRBJ1-3	TRBV4-1	ASSLQGGNTIY
15	TRBJ2-3	TRBV11-2	ASRGTRGGAVTDTQY
11	TRBJ1-1	TRBV14	ASSQAGGTEAF
14	TRBJ2-2	TRBV24-1	ATSVRRGGNTGELF
12	TRBJ1-1	TRBV10-3	AISFAASDTEAF